This is a list of T cell receptor beta chains from one sample in a study of blood T cell repertoires in COVID-19. TCRdb's copy holds only in-frame clones and misses some; the assay was immunoSEQ multiplex PCR. The sample lists 70,000 to 95,000 clones, around 89% seen once, with about 14% in the top ten. Sequences were obtained from peripheral blood. The receptor source for this set is a man aged 70 or older with active or convalescent COVID-19. Each CDR3 is given with its conserved first and last residue. The D gene is left open where the match is weak. Size is stated for part of the rows, as once, few or many counts, or as a class when the clone is expanded.

V gene	clone size	J gene	D gene	CDR3 DNA	CDR3 protein
TRBV2	.	TRBJ1-1	.	TGTGCCAGCAGTGAAGCGGGAGGCATTCTGAAGGCTTTCTTT	CASSEAGGILKAFF
TRBV19	.	TRBJ2-1	TRBD1	TGTGCCAGTAGCATAGATCCGGGACAGGAGTTCTACAATGAGCAGTTCTTC	CASSIDPGQEFYNEQFF
TRBV3-1/TRBV3-2	few	TRBJ1-2	.	TGTGCCAGCAGCAAAGTCCAACAGGGCCGGGAAGGCTACACCTTC	CASSKVQQGREGYTF
TRBV2	.	TRBJ2-2	.	TGTGCCAGCAGTGAAGATGCCCCGTCGAGCACCGGGGAGCTGTTTTTT	CASSEDAPSSTGELFF
TRBV3-1/TRBV3-2	.	TRBJ2-7	.	TGTGCCAGCAGCCAAGGACTCGAGCAGTACTTC	CASSQGLEQYF
TRBV29-1	.	TRBJ2-2	TRBD2	TGCAGCGTTGACCCCGGGGGGGGCGCCGGGGAGCTGTTTTTT	CSVDPGGGAGELFF
TRBV6-5	.	TRBJ2-1	.	TGTGCCAGCAGCACATATAAAGTCAATGAGCAGTTCTTC	CASSTYKVNEQFF
TRBV7-3	.	TRBJ2-5	TRBD2	TGTGCCAGCAGCATTTCAGCGGGAGGTGGAGAGACCCAGTACTTC	CASSISAGGGETQYF
TRBV7-8	once	TRBJ1-2	.	TGTGCCAGCAGCTCAATGGAGGGTAACTATGGCTACACCTTC	CASSSMEGNYGYTF
TRBV18	.	TRBJ2-2	TRBD1	TGTGCCAGCTCACCACCCGCAGGGGGCTCGTCCGGGGAGCTGTTTTTT	CASSPPAGGSSGELFF
TRBV2	.	TRBJ1-6	TRBD1	TGTGCCAGCAGTTTCCGCAACAGGGGCGATTCACCCCTCCACTTT	CASSFRNRGDSPLHF
TRBV30	.	TRBJ2-7	.	TGTGCCTGGAGTGCACTAGAGGGTTACAAGCAGTACTTC	CAWSALEGYKQYF
TRBV10-3	.	TRBJ1-2	.	TGTGCCATCAGTGATGGTCAGGGCTCTGACTATGGCTACACCTTC	CAISDGQGSDYGYTF
TRBV18	.	TRBJ1-5	.	TGTGCCAGCTCACCACCAAGCGGGATCCAGCATTTT	CASSPPSGIQHF
TRBV19	.	TRBJ1-2	.	TGTGCCAGTAGTATAAAGGGAGGTGCTAACTATGGCTACACCTTC	CASSIKGGANYGYTF
TRBV9	.	TRBJ2-5	.	TGTGCCAGCAGCCCCCGGCTGGGGGGCCAAGAGACCCAGTACTTC	CASSPRLGGQETQYF
TRBV7-2	.	TRBJ2-2	TRBD1	TGTGCCAGCAGTCCGGGACAGCACACCGGGGAGCTGTTTTTT	CASSPGQHTGELFF
TRBV5-1	once	TRBJ2-7	TRBD1	TGCGCCAGCCGCCAGGGACAGGATCTCTCCTACGAGCAGTACTTC	CASRQGQDLSYEQYF
TRBV16	.	TRBJ1-1	TRBD1	TGTGCCAGCAGCCAATTTTCGGCAGGGGGCGGAAACACTGAAGCTTTCTTT	CASSQFSAGGGNTEAFF
TRBV19	.	TRBJ2-7	.	TGTGCCAGTAGTACCCTGGGGAGCTACGAGCAGTACTTC	CASSTLGSYEQYF
TRBV18	.	TRBJ1-4	TRBD1	TGTGCCAGCTCACCAAGACAGGGGCAGGATGAAAAACTGTTTTTT	CASSPRQGQDEKLFF
TRBV28	.	TRBJ2-1	.	TGTGCCAGCAGCCTACCGGGACAAAACTACAATGAGCAGTTCTTC	CASSLPGQNYNEQFF